A single sample is the source of the 21 T cell receptor beta chains below, sequenced in a study of T cell responses to AZD1222 COVID-19 vaccine. Measured with immunoSEQ multiplex PCR; TCRdb has only the in-frame clones, and not every one. The repertoire consists of 100,000 or so clones, with 70% to 90% occurring once and the leading ten covering 16%. The starting material was peripheral blood, obtained on day 0 of AZD1222 vaccination. These receptors were obtained from an adult in good health.

The CDR3 here is CASGPGTSYNEQFF. The CDR3 nucleotides read TGTGCTAGTGGTCCAGGTACCTCCTACAATGAGCAGTTCTTC. The chain has TRBV12-5 and TRBJ2-1; D is unclear. Trimming took 5 bases from V and 0 from J, leaving 8 bases between them. The CDR3 has 14 residues. Germline CDR1 and CDR2: LGHNT and FRNRAP.

The genes are TRBV9 and TRBJ1-1, with 7 bases aligning to TRBD1. The CDR3 runs 17 residues. Per germline, CDR1 SGDLS and CDR2 YYNGEE. The V and J ends lost 4 bases and 0 bases, in that order; junction bases with no gene match: 12. CDR3 bases: TGTGCCAGCAGCAGACAGGGACGGCCCCTAATGAACACTGAAGCTTTCTTT. It translates to CASSRQGRPLMNTEAFF.

This clone was detected once. The chain is built from TRBV21-1 and TRBJ1-1; TRBD1, the table's D call, lacks a check against the DNA. TRBV21-1 is labeled a pseudogene. CDR3 size: 16 residues. CDR3 region: CASSTRQGAMNTEAFF. Written as DNA, the CDR3 is TGTGCCAGCAGCACTCGACAGGGGGCGATGAACACTGAAGCTTTCTTT.

This clone has only a few counts. The V gene is TRBV4-1, the J gene TRBJ2-7; TRBD2 might be the D (5 bases). The length of the CDR3 is 15 residues. V lost 6 bases and J 4 bases, leaving 19 bases between the germline ends. Germline V gene lookup returns CDR1 MGHRA and CDR2 YSYEKL. CDR3 region: CASSLTLDRGYEQYF. As DNA, the CDR3 is TGCGCCAGCAGTCTTACTTTGGACCGAGGGTACGAGCAGTACTTC.

This clone was detected a few times. The chain combines TRBV6-5 with TRBJ2-1; D gene uncertain. The germline gives CDR1 MNHEY, CDR2 SVGAGI. V lost 6 bases and J 4 bases, leaving 4 bases between the germline ends. The CDR3 loop spans 11 amino acids. CDR3 DNA sequence: TGTGCCAGCAGAGAGTACAATGAGCAGTTCTTC. Translation gives CASREYNEQFF.

The chain joins TRBV19 to TRBJ1-2, with TRBD1 identical over 7 bases. This CDR3 spans 14 amino acids. CDR1 and CDR2 from the germline V gene are LNHDA and SQIVND (reference sequence). With 2 bases clipped from V and 7 bases from J, the junction kept 7 bases outside the gene matches. The CDR3 DNA follows: TGTGCCAGTAGTATAATGAGGGGGCCGAGTGGCTACACCTTC. It codes for CASSIMRGPSGYTF.

CDR3 region: CATSDPGRGGTDTQYF. The CDR3 DNA is TGTGCCACCAGTGATCCCGGGAGGGGGGGCACAGATACGCAGTATTTT. The chain uses TRBV24-1 and TRBJ2-3, with 8 bases fitting TRBD2. With 3 bases clipped from V and 1 base from J, the junction kept 5 bases outside the gene matches. The CDR3 covers 16 residues. Germline V gene lookup returns CDR1 KGHDR and CDR2 SFDVKD.

This clone was seen a single time. This sequence joins TRBV5-6 and TRBJ1-4; D uncertain. Trimming took off 4 bases at V and 8 bases at J, with 15 bases between the two ends. Looked up from germline, CDR1 is SGHDT and CDR2 is YYEEEE. The CDR3 has 14 amino acids. CDR3 bases: TGTGCCAGCAGCAAGGGTGTTACGAGAGAAAAACTGTTTTTT. It is translated as CASSKGVTREKLFF.

This clone was counted between two and nine times. The chain uses TRBV11-3 and TRBJ1-4; unclear D gene. The CDR3 consists of 14 residues. Trimming pared 1 base from V and 10 bases from J, leaving 13 bases between. Germline V gene data show CDR1 as SGHNT and CDR2 as YENEEA. The CDR3 spells CASSLVQRDGKLFF. CDR3 DNA sequence: TGTGCCAGCAGCTTAGTACAGAGGGATGGAAAACTGTTTTTT.

This chain links TRBV4-1 with TRBJ2-1, with 7 bases identical to TRBD1. The trim removed 5 bases at V and 2 bases at J, leaving 6 bases unmatched. This CDR3 has 15 residues. The V gene's germline CDR1 is MGHRA and CDR2 YSYEKL. The CDR3 DNA reads TGCGCCAGCAGCGACCACAGGGGCGCCTACAATGAGCAGTTCTTC. Translation: CASSDHRGAYNEQFF.

The chain links TRBV7-3 to TRBJ2-3, with a weak D call TRBD1 (6 bases). Germline assignment: CDR1 SGHTA and CDR2 FQGTGA. V was trimmed by 3 bases and J by 0 bases, leaving 10 bases between them. CDR3 length: 15 amino acids. CDR3: CASSLTGSSTDTQYF. As DNA, the CDR3 is TGTGCCAGCAGCTTGACAGGTTCTAGCACAGATACGCAGTATTTT.

V is TRBV6-5 and J is TRBJ2-1; 10 bases map to TRBD2. V shed 5 bases, J shed 9 bases, and the junction held 10 bases outside the gene matches. The CDR3 loop spans 15 amino acids. The germline gives CDR1 MNHEY, CDR2 SVGAGI. CDR3 in DNA: TGTGCCAGCAGTAAACCTAGCGGGGGTCTTGGTGAGCAGTTCTTC. Encoded protein: CASSKPSGGLGEQFF.

In its sample, this clone was seen a few times. This chain connects TRBV3-1 (or the pseudogene TRBV3-2) to TRBJ2-1; the D is unclear. The CDR3 runs 14 residues. CDR1 is LGHDT and CDR2 is YNNKEL in the germline V gene (reference sequence). V was clipped by 1 base and J by 0 bases, with 4 bases between them. CDR3 region: CASSQGSSYNEQFF. In DNA form, the CDR3 reads TGTGCCAGCAGCCAAGGAAGCTCCTACAATGAGCAGTTCTTC.

This clone showed up many times. The V and J genes are TRBV12-2 and TRBJ1-5; TRBD1 is the table's D call, not checked against the DNA. TRBV12-2 is marked as a pseudogene. The CDR3 runs 19 residues. The CDR3 DNA sequence: TGTGCAAGTCGCTTAGTCTCGAGAAGTGGTGGGCCGACCCCTCAGCCCCAGCATTTT. This translates into CASRLVSRSGGPTPQPQHF.

The rearrangement joins TRBV2 to TRBJ1-2; tentative D call: TRBD1 (5 bases). Germline V gene data show CDR1 as SNHLY and CDR2 as FYNNEI. This CDR3 spans 14 amino acids. The ends were cut back, 1 base at V and 10 bases at J, with 16 bases in the middle. The CDR3 DNA reads TGTGCCAGCAGTGAAGGGGGGACCTGGGCCTACTACACCTTC. Protein: CASSEGGTWAYYTF.

This sequence joins TRBV10-1 and TRBJ1-5; D not certain. This CDR3 contains 13 residues. The V gene lost 0 bases and the J gene lost 4 bases, with 4 bases spanning the gap. Looked up from germline, CDR1 is WNHNN and CDR2 is SYGVQD (reference sequence). The CDR3 region is CASSESGNQPQHF. CDR3 coding DNA: TGCGCCAGCAGTGAGTCGGGGAATCAGCCCCAGCATTTT.

The chain links TRBV5-8 to TRBJ1-1; tentatively, D is TRBD1 (5 bases). CDR3 size: 14 residues. Trimming stripped 1 base from V and 9 bases from J, with 16 bases between. CDR1 and CDR2 (germline): SGHTS, YDEGEE. The CDR3 sequence is CASSLYSPDSQAFF. CDR3 nucleotide sequence: TGTGCCAGCAGCTTGTATAGTCCCGACAGCCAAGCTTTCTTT. Together with reference TRBV5-8 and TRBJ1-1, the CDR3 gives the full variable domain: EAGVTQSPTHLIKTRGQQATLRCSPISGHTSVYWYQQALGLGLQFLLWYDEGEERNRGNFPPRFSGRQFPNYSSELNVNALELEDSALYLCASSLYSPDSQAFFGQGTRLTVV.

CDR3 sequence: CASSGIRDNLETQYF. The CDR3 DNA is TGTGCCAGCAGTGGGATCCGGGACAATTTAGAGACCCAGTACTTC. The chain couples TRBV2 to TRBJ2-5; D perhaps matches TRBD1 (6 bases). Germline assignment: CDR1 SNHLY and CDR2 FYNNEI. The CDR3 covers 15 residues. The V end was cut by 4 bases, the J end by 4 bases, with 16 bases between.

The chain links TRBV6-2 or TRBV6-3 to TRBJ1-4; no clear D. Trimming stripped 6 bases from V and 11 bases from J, with 19 bases between. The CDR3 has 14 residues. Germline V gene lookup returns CDR1 MNHEY and CDR2 SVGEGT. Written as DNA, the CDR3 is TGTGCCAGCAGCCCAGCTGTTTTAATGAAGAAACTGTTTTTT. This encodes CASSPAVLMKKLFF.

This chain links TRBV12-3 or TRBV12-4 with TRBJ2-7, with TRBD1 identical over 10 bases. The V and J ends lost 7 bases and 8 bases, in that order; junction bases with no gene match: 8. CDR3 size: 13 residues. Here the CDR3 reads CASTPTGGDKQYF. CDR3 in DNA: TGTGCCAGCACTCCGACAGGGGGCGACAAGCAGTACTTC.

The rearrangement joins TRBV3-1 (or the pseudogene TRBV3-2) to TRBJ2-3, with 10 nucleotides matching TRBD2. CDR3 size: 20 residues. CDR1 LGHDT and CDR2 YNNKEL come from the germline V gene (reference sequence). Trimming at V came to 2 bases and at J to 2 bases, leaving 16 bases not matched to a gene. CDR3 nucleotides: TGTGCCAGCAGCCAAAGTGTCCTAGCGGGAGCAAACCCTTACACAGATACGCAGTATTTT. Its translation is CASSQSVLAGANPYTDTQYF.